This T cell receptor beta chain was identified during a study of CD8+ T cells in alopecia areata. The ends lost 0 bases at V and 4 bases at J; junction bases unmatched: 5. The CDR3 consists of 15 residues. Germline V gene sequence: CDR1 SGDLS, CDR2 YYNGEE. As the sequencing template, cDNA was produced by extracting RNA and reverse transcribing it. Some clones are missing from TCRdb's copy, which holds only in-frame ones; the method was immunoSEQ multiplex PCR. The profile covers some 170,000 clones, with around 64% appearing a single time and over 10% taken by the ten largest. The sorting of PBMCs gave CD4+ and CD8+ T cells.

The specimen comprised CD8+ T cells sorted from blood, sampled at week 0. The sequence was obtained from a human donor with alopecia areata. The chain combines TRBV9 with TRBJ2-3; TRBD1 agrees at 7 bases. This CDR3 is CASSVVTGTADTQYF. Here the CDR3 DNA reads TGTGCCAGCAGCGTAGTGACCGGGACAGCAGATACGCAGTATTTT. Variable domain in full (rest from reference TRBV9 and TRBJ2-3): DSGVTQTPKHLITATGQRVTLRCSPRSGDLSVYWYQQSLDQGLQFLIQYYNGEERAKGNILERFSAQQFPDLHSELNLSSLELGDSALYFCASSVVTGTADTQYFGPGTRLTVL.